Listed below are T cell receptor beta chains from one sample, sequenced in a study of sequential checkpoint blockade in melanoma. Measured with immunoSEQ multiplex PCR; TCRdb has only the in-frame clones, and not every one. The table has about 28,000 clones, 70% to 80% seen once. The sample here was CD8+ T cells sorted from blood (inferred from file names), taken from a patient given nivolumab and ipilimumab in sequence. The source of these receptors is a human donor with melanoma. CDR3s include the opening cysteine and the closing phenylalanine or tryptophan. D genes are given only for firm matches. Clone size is shown for a subset of rows, as once, few, many or a class of expanded clone.

-	-	TRBV11-2	TRBJ1-2	TGTGCCAGCAGCTTGGGGGCAGGCGGGTCCCTAGGCTACACCTTC	CASSLGAGGSLGYTF
-	-	TRBV6-1	TRBJ1-2	TGTGCCAGCAGTGAAGGCCCCCAGGGCGGCTACACCTTC	CASSEGPQGGYTF
-	-	TRBV4-3	TRBJ1-1	TGCGCCAGCAGCCAAGCAGGGGCGGGGGACACTGAAGCTTTCTTT	CASSQAGAGDTEAFF
-	TRBD2	TRBV7-9	TRBJ2-1	TGTGCCAGCAGCGCCCTAGCGGGGACCTACAATGAGCAGTTCTTC	CASSALAGTYNEQFF
few	-	TRBV11-3	TRBJ2-7	TGTGCCAGCAGCACGGGACTGACCCCTGAGCAGTACTTC	CASSTGLTPEQYF
few	-	TRBV7-9	TRBJ2-7	TGTGCCAGCAGCTCTTCCTCCGGGACACCGGGGCTCGAGCAGTACTTC	CASSSSSGTPGLEQYF
-	TRBD1	TRBV9	TRBJ1-6	TGTGCCAGCAGCGTATCCGGGACAGGGGACCCCCTCCACTTT	CASSVSGTGDPLHF
-	-	TRBV19	TRBJ1-2	TGTGCCAGTAGTTTAATGCCGGCAGGGTATTCTACTAACTATGGCTACACCTTC	CASSLMPAGYSTNYGYTF
few	-	TRBV9	TRBJ2-5	TGTGCCAGCAGCGCCCGGTCCAAGGGGGTACAAGAGACCCAGTACTTC	CASSARSKGVQETQYF
-	-	TRBV7-9	TRBJ2-7	TGTGCCAGCAGCCTCCCCTGGGACACCGAGCAGTACTTC	CASSLPWDTEQYF
-	TRBD1	TRBV27	TRBJ2-7	TGTGCCAGCAGTTTAGGGACAGGAGCCTACGAGCAGTACTTC	CASSLGTGAYEQYF
-	-	TRBV30	TRBJ1-1	TGTGCCTGGAGTGTAGGACAGAACACTGAAGCTTTCTTT	CAWSVGQNTEAFF
-	-	TRBV27	TRBJ2-7	TGTGCCAGCAGTTTATCGGGGGGACAGTCGGTACGCGAGCAGTACTTC	CASSLSGGQSVREQYF
once	TRBD1	TRBV29-1	TRBJ2-1	TGCAGCGTTGAGGACAGGGCAAATGAGCAGTTCTTC	CSVEDRANEQFF
-	TRBD1	TRBV25-1	TRBJ2-7	TGTGCCAGCAGTGATGTTCAGGGGACAGCCTCCTACGAGCAGTACTTC	CASSDVQGTASYEQYF
-	-	TRBV7-9	TRBJ2-1	TGTGCCAGCAGGTTACCGAGGACAGCCCTTTCCTACAATGAGCAGTTCTTC	CASRLPRTALSYNEQFF
few	-	TRBV29-1	TRBJ2-3	TGCAGCGAGACTCGGGGCACAGATACGCAGTATTTT	CSETRGTDTQYF
-	TRBD1	TRBV6-5	TRBJ2-1	TGTGCCAGTGGACAGGGGGCGGGCAATGAGCAGTTCTTC	CASGQGAGNEQFF
-	TRBD1	TRBV7-9	TRBJ1-2	TGTGCCAGCAGCTTGGGGGACAGGAATCTATATGGCTACACCTTC	CASSLGDRNLYGYTF
-	TRBD2	TRBV2	TRBJ2-2	TGTGCCAGCAGCACTCCGGGACTAGCGAACACCGGGGAGCTGTTTTTT	CASSTPGLANTGELFF
-	-	TRBV28	TRBJ2-2	TGTGCCAGCAGTATCGGGCGAGCGGTCGGGGAGCTGTTTTTT	CASSIGRAVGELFF
-	TRBD1	TRBV5-5	TRBJ2-7	TGTGCCAGCAGCTTGACAGGGGTCGAGCAGTACTTC	CASSLTGVEQYF
-	-	TRBV27	TRBJ1-6	TGTGCCAGCAAACGGGGGAATTCACCCCTCCACTTT	CASKRGNSPLHF
-	-	TRBV19	TRBJ2-1	TGTGCCAGTAGTATGCGACAGGCCGGGTTGGATGAGCAGTTCTTC	CASSMRQAGLDEQFF
-	-	TRBV6-4	TRBJ1-3	TGTGCCAGCAGCCCTCAGATACTACTTTGGAGCACCATATATTTT	CASSPQILLWSTIYF
-	-	TRBV6-5	TRBJ2-7	TGTGCCAGCAGCTTTACAGCGGGCTACGAGCAGTACTTC	CASSFTAGYEQYF
-	TRBD1	TRBV4-1	TRBJ2-5	TGCGCCAGCAGGTCCGGGACAGGGGGCGAAGAGACCCAGTACTTC	CASRSGTGGEETQYF
-	TRBD1	TRBV28	TRBJ1-2	TGTGCCAGCAGACCCACAGGGGGGATTAACTATGGCTACACCTTC	CASRPTGGINYGYTF
few	TRBD2	TRBV13	TRBJ2-1	TGTGCCAGCAGACCTCCTAGCGGGGGGGCCTACAATGAGCAGTTCTTC	CASRPPSGGAYNEQFF
-	TRBD1	TRBV2	TRBJ2-3	TGTGCCAGCAGGGGGACAGAGGCAGATACGCAGTATTTT	CASRGTEADTQYF
-	TRBD1	TRBV29-1	TRBJ2-2	TGCAGCGTTGGGCCAATGCCAGGGGGCACCGGGGAGCTGTTTTTT	CSVGPMPGGTGELFF
-	-	TRBV7-9	TRBJ2-3	TGTGCCAGCAGCTCCGGACAGGGGAGCGGGAGGGATACGCAGTATTTT	CASSSGQGSGRDTQYF
-	-	TRBV9	TRBJ2-2	TGTGCCAGCAGCACGCTCGACAGGGAGGCCGGGGAGCTGTTTTTT	CASSTLDREAGELFF
-	TRBD1	TRBV7-2	TRBJ1-1	TGTGCCAGCAGCCTACGAGGACAGGGAAACACTGAAGCTTTCTTT	CASSLRGQGNTEAFF
-	TRBD1	TRBV27	TRBJ1-4	TGTGCCAGCAGGACAGGGCTGGGGACTAATGAAAAACTGTTTTTT	CASRTGLGTNEKLFF
-	TRBD2	TRBV5-1	TRBJ2-5	TGCGCCAGCAGCTTGGCCACTAGCGGGGGGGCTGGGGAGACCCAGTACTTC	CASSLATSGGAGETQYF
-	TRBD2	TRBV29-1	TRBJ2-7	TGCAGCGTTGAAGCTCCTAGCGGGGGGACTGACTACGAGCAGTACTTC	CSVEAPSGGTDYEQYF
-	TRBD1	TRBV15	TRBJ1-5	TGTGCCACCAGCAGTTCATGGACAGGGGATCAACAGCCCCAGCATTTT	CATSSSWTGDQQPQHF
-	-	TRBV27	TRBJ2-1	TGTGCCAGCAGCCAGGGGCAGGGGAATGAGCAGTTCTTC	CASSQGQGNEQFF
-	-	TRBV4-1	TRBJ2-7	TGCGCCAGCAGCCAAGGACCGAGTCGGGGCGAGCAGTACTTC	CASSQGPSRGEQYF
-	-	TRBV4-1	TRBJ2-1	TGCGCCAGCAGCCGAAACCTGGGCAGGGTGATGGAGAATGAGCAGTTCTTC	CASSRNLGRVMENEQFF
-	TRBD1	TRBV29-1	TRBJ2-5	TGCAGCGTCGACAGGGGGATCGAGACCCAGTACTTC	CSVDRGIETQYF
-	TRBD1	TRBV11-2	TRBJ2-7	TGTGCCAGCAGCTCGGGACAGTCCTACGAGCAGTACTTC	CASSSGQSYEQYF
medium-sized	TRBD2	TRBV5-4	TRBJ2-1	TGTGCCAGCAGCCCTGGACTAGCGGGGCGAGGGGAGCAGTTCTTC	CASSPGLAGRGEQFF
-	TRBD1	TRBV27	TRBJ2-7	TGTGCCAGCAGCCTGACAGGGGGCCTATCCTACGAGCAGTACTTC	CASSLTGGLSYEQYF
-	-	TRBV28	TRBJ1-5	TGTGCCAGCAGTTTGCGCCAGGGAAGTCAGCCCCAGCATTTT	CASSLRQGSQPQHF
-	-	TRBV9	TRBJ2-5	TGTGCCAGCAGCCGCGGGGGCCGACCCCAAGAGACCCAGTACTTC	CASSRGGRPQETQYF
-	-	TRBV15	TRBJ1-4	TGTGCCACCAGCAGAGATCCGAGGGAGGAGGGTGAAAAACTGTTTTTT	CATSRDPREEGEKLFF
medium-sized	-	TRBV29-1	TRBJ2-7	TGCAGCGCAGGGACTGGGCAGAGCTCCTACGAGCAGTACTTC	CSAGTGQSSYEQYF
-	-	TRBV29-1	TRBJ1-1	TGCAGCGGGAGGACAGACATGAACACTGAAGCTTTCTTT	CSGRTDMNTEAFF
-	TRBD1	TRBV4-1	TRBJ2-7	TGCGCCAGCAGCCAAGATTTGGGGGGACAGGGGGCCTACGAGCAGTACTTC	CASSQDLGGQGAYEQYF
once	-	TRBV6-5	TRBJ2-7	TGTGCCAGCAGTCCAGGCTTGGGCGAGCAGTACTTC	CASSPGLGEQYF
-	TRBD2	TRBV15	TRBJ2-1	TGTGCCACCAGCAGAGCGGGGGGGGTATACAATGAGCAGTTCTTC	CATSRAGGVYNEQFF